Following are 6 T cell receptor beta chains from one sample sequenced in a study of T-cell memory formation after mild COVID-19. TCRdb processed the 5' RACE reads anew with MiXCR; each CDR3 protein has one entry. Among around 260,000 distinct CDR3 sequences listed, around 15% were seen once. Sequenced material: PBMCs or a T cell subset sorted from them (not recorded which). The receptors here all came from a man younger than 35 who had mild COVID-19 (a few samples of this study predate the infection). Cell type and time point are not known.

The chain carries TRBV7-3 and TRBJ2-3, with TRBD1 identical over 8 bases. This CDR3 region has 13 residues. Germline CDR1 and CDR2: SGHTA and FQGTGA. V lost 7 bases, J lost 6 bases, and 6 bases stayed unmatched. CDR3 residues: CASKDRVSDTQYF. The CDR3 DNA reads as TGTGCCAGCAAGGACAGGGTCTCTGATACGCAGTATTTT.

This clonotype occurred a few times. J is TRBJ2-2 and V is TRBV4-3; D not resolved. This CDR3 is built from 14 residues. In germline, CDR1 is LGHNA, CDR2 YSLEER. V was trimmed by 8 bases and J by 2 bases, leaving 12 bases between them. CDR3 nucleotides: TGCGCCAGCGGAGAGATAGCTAACACCGGGGAGCTGTTTTTT. This gives the protein CASGEIANTGELFF.

The chain has TRBV5-1 and TRBJ2-3, with D possibly being TRBD1 (5 bases). Germline V gene lookup returns CDR1 SGHRS and CDR2 YFSETQ. CDR3 length equals 17 residues. V lost 2 bases to trimming and J lost 4 bases, with 20 bases between them. The CDR3 sequence is CASSLTISAGNPDTQYF. The DNA for the CDR3 is TGCGCCAGCAGCTTAACAATTTCGGCAGGGAACCCAGATACGCAGTATTTT.

This clonotype appeared many times. The chain is built from TRBV4-3 and TRBJ1-4; D is ambiguous. Germline-derived CDR1 and CDR2 are LGHNA and YSLEER. This CDR3 comprises 17 residues. The germline V and J ends were trimmed by 0 bases and 0 bases, with 11 bases remaining between them. The CDR3 loop is CASSQDWGTATNEKLFF. The DNA for the CDR3 is TGCGCCAGCAGCCAAGACTGGGGAACTGCAACTAATGAAAAACTGTTTTTT.

The chain recombines TRBV4-2 with TRBJ1-1; D is ambiguous. The CDR3 is 14 amino acids. The germline CDR1 and CDR2 sequences are LGHNA and YNFKEQ. Trimming took off 3 bases at V and 0 bases at J, with 8 bases between the two ends. The CDR3 bases are TGTGCCAGCAGCCATCCCATGTTGAACACTGAAGCTTTCTTT. Translation gives CASSHPMLNTEAFF.

In DNA, the CDR3 is TGCGCCAGCAGCTTGATGGCGGCAGTGAGCTCCTACAATGAGCAGTTCTTC. This translates into CASSLMAAVSSYNEQFF. The chain has TRBV5-1 and TRBJ2-1; D gene ambiguous. Trimming shortened V by 1 base and J by 0 bases, and 14 bases separated the two germline ends. The CDR3 is 17 amino acids. Germline loops: CDR1 SGHRS, CDR2 YFSETQ.